The next 15 T cell receptor beta chains were all read from a single sample in a study of cytomegalovirus exposure and HLA in healthy donors (dated by TCRdb to 2016 to 2017). The method was the immunoSEQ multiplex PCR assay. A mixture of 60 forward primers for TCR Vbeta segments and 13 reverse primers for TCR Jbeta segments was used in the multiplex PCR. In TCRdb, the immuneACCESS table is reduced to in-frame sequences with V and J assigned. These tables do not hold every clone; where another copy was compared, an unresolved V gene accounts for under half, and the others remain unexplained. The sample table records about 130,000 clones; just under 80% of these occur just once. The ten largest clones take up 0.85% to 1.4% of the sample. Sequencing input: PBMCs. All receptors derive from a male donor in good health and CMV-seronegative.

The chain carries TRBV7-2 and TRBJ2-5, with TRBD1 identical over 9 bases. J lost 5 bases, V lost 4 bases, and 2 bases had no gene match. The CDR3 is made up of 13 amino acids. Germline V gene sequence: CDR1 SGHTA, CDR2 FQGNSA. The CDR3 protein is CASSWDREETQYF. The CDR3 DNA sequence: TGTGCCAGCAGCTGGGACAGGGAGGAGACCCAGTACTTC.

V usage is TRBV5-1 and J usage is TRBJ2-3, with 10 positions matching TRBD2. With V trimmed by 9 bases and J by 3 bases, 7 bases remained unmatched. In germline, CDR1 is SGHRS, CDR2 YFSETQ. The CDR3 consists of 14 residues. The CDR3 DNA reads as TGCGCCACCGGCAGCGGGGGGGAGACAGATACGCAGTATTTT. Amino acid sequence: CATGSGGETDTQYF.

V is TRBV21-1 and J is TRBJ1-2; the table assigns TRBD1, which was not confirmed against the DNA. TRBV21-1 is recorded as a pseudogene. The length of the CDR3 is 18 residues. The CDR3, as DNA: TGTGCCAGCAGCAAAAAAGACAATCAGGGCGGTGAGAACTATGGCTACACCTTC. Its translation: CASSKKDNQGGENYGYTF.

The rearrangement links TRBV4-3 to TRBJ1-4; TRBD1 matches 7 bases. V lost 4 bases, J lost 3 bases, and 8 bases stayed unmatched. The germline V gene encodes CDR1 LGHNA and CDR2 YSLEER. The CDR3 length is 16 residues. The CDR3 coding sequence is TGCGCCAGCAGCCCGTGGGGTGGGACAGCTAATGAAAAACTGTTTTTT. This encodes CASSPWGGTANEKLFF.

This chain links TRBV5-1 with TRBJ1-3; TRBD1 agrees at 7 bases. This CDR3 comprises 15 residues. V shed 2 bases and J 4 bases; nucleotides not matched to a gene: 6. Germline-derived CDR1 and CDR2 are SGHRS and YFSETQ. CDR3 sequence reads: CASSFGQDHGNTIYF. The DNA for the CDR3 is TGCGCCAGCAGCTTCGGACAGGACCACGGAAACACCATATATTTT. The variable domain in full, completed from reference TRBV5-1 and TRBJ1-3, reads KAGVTQTPRYLIKTRGQQVTLSCSPISGHRSVSWYQQTPGQGLQFLFEYFSETQRNKGNFPGRFSGRQFSNSRSEMNVSTLELGDSALYLCASSFGQDHGNTIYFGEGSWLTVV.

In its sample, this clone was seen once. The chain has TRBV19 and TRBJ2-1, with 12 nucleotides matching TRBD2. Germline V gene lookup returns CDR1 LNHDA and CDR2 SQIVND (reference sequence). The junction had 2 bases not matched to a gene; V was cut back by 4 bases and J by 4 bases. The CDR3 runs to 15 residues. The CDR3 protein is CASSTLAGGYNEQFF. DNA of the CDR3: TGTGCCAGTAGTACCCTAGCGGGGGGGTACAATGAGCAGTTCTTC.

The chain has TRBV7-9 and TRBJ1-1; no clear D. Trimming stripped 8 bases from V and 4 bases from J, with 14 bases between. The CDR3 spans 13 residues. The V gene's germline CDR1 is SEHNR and CDR2 FQNEAQ (reference sequence). In DNA form, the CDR3 reads TGTGCCAGCTCCCGGGAAGGGCGCACTGAAGCTTTCTTT. Amino acid sequence: CASSREGRTEAFF.

The chain employs TRBV5-1 and TRBJ2-3; 10 bases are shared with TRBD2. Trimming at V came to 7 bases and at J to 1 base, leaving 12 bases not matched to a gene. The CDR3 is 17 amino acids. Germline-derived CDR1 and CDR2 are SGHRS and YFSETQ. The CDR3: CASGGSSSGGGTDTQYF. The CDR3 DNA is TGCGCCAGCGGAGGTTCTTCTAGCGGGGGAGGCACAGATACGCAGTATTTT.

This clone was found once. The rearrangement links TRBV5-6 to TRBJ2-5; 7 nucleotides agree with TRBD1. The better agreement between TRBJ2-7 and the DNA end casts doubt on the J call. Germline loops: CDR1 SGHDT, CDR2 YYEEEE. The CDR3 contains 14 residues. The CDR3 reads CASSLAGDSYEQYF. CDR3 nucleotide sequence: TGTGCCAGCAGCTTGGCCGGGGACAGTTACGAGCAGTACTTC.

The V and J genes are TRBV11-2 and TRBJ2-7; 7 nucleotides align to TRBD2. CDR3 length: 16 amino acids. The V segment lost 3 bases and the J segment 1 base; nucleotides outside the gene matches: 9. Germline loops: CDR1 SGHAT, CDR2 FQNNGV. CDR3 residues: CASSLLSGGPSYEQYF. In DNA form, the CDR3 reads TGTGCCAGCAGCTTGCTTTCGGGGGGTCCGTCCTACGAGCAGTACTTC.

This clone was detected only once. The chain is built from TRBV30 and TRBJ1-4; perhaps TRBD1 as D (5 bases). Trimming left V 3 bases short and J 14 bases short, with 22 bases between. The CDR3 consists of 14 residues. Germline lookup yields CDR1 GTSNPN and CDR2 SVGIG (reference sequence). The CDR3 DNA reads TGTGCCTGGAGGCTTGGACAAGTCTCGGGCTCGCTGTTTTTT. Translation: CAWRLGQVSGSLFF.

The chain uses TRBV30 and TRBJ2-1; D is ambiguous. Germline CDR1 and CDR2: GTSNPN and SVGIG (reference sequence). This CDR3 is built from 10 residues. Between the trimmed V and J ends, which lost 3 bases and 10 bases, there was a span of 7 bases. As DNA, the CDR3 is TGTGCCTGGAGCTATCGGGAGCAGTTCTTC. It encodes CAWSYREQFF.

V usage is TRBV5-6 and J usage is TRBJ2-1; no definite D call. Germline-derived CDR1 and CDR2 are SGHDT and YYEEEE. The V and J ends lost 4 bases and 10 bases respectively, with 15 bases between them. CDR3 length: 13 amino acids. Here the CDR3 DNA reads TGTGCCAGCAGCCCTAGACTTGCCGGGGAGCAGTTCTTC. It encodes CASSPRLAGEQFF.

This clone was seen a few times. This chain uses TRBV11-2 with TRBJ1-4, with D unclear. V was trimmed by 4 bases and J by 8 bases, leaving 14 bases between them. The CDR3 sequence is 14 residues long. Germline V gene lookup returns CDR1 SGHAT and CDR2 FQNNGV. The CDR3 sequence is CASSSLTGKEKLFF. CDR3 in DNA: TGTGCCAGCAGCTCCCTTACCGGGAAGGAAAAACTGTTTTTT.

This clone was found a few times. J is TRBJ1-2 and V is TRBV15, with TRBD1 matching 7 bases. Trimming at V came to 3 bases and at J to 8 bases, leaving 12 bases not matched to a gene. The CDR3 loop spans 15 amino acids. Germline CDR1 is LNHNV and CDR2 is YYDKDF (reference sequence). The CDR3 nucleotides read TGTGCCACCAGCAGCCAGTCTGGGCAGGGGGACGGCTACACCTTC. Amino acids: CATSSQSGQGDGYTF.